This TCR beta chain derives from a study of T cell responses to AZD1222 COVID-19 vaccine. Across the whole study: Investigators merged groups given second doses at roughly 4 or roughly 12 weeks. Study-wide findings and caveats: White British donors predominated, females outnumbered males, and clonal diversity was possibly underestimated. Baseline serostatus was positive in only six AZD1222 recipients.

Concerning this clone itself: Its antigen is currently unknown.

There are 12 residues in the CDR3. The ends were cut back, 6 bases at V and 5 bases at J, with 7 bases in the middle. The germline V gene encodes CDR1 MRHNA and CDR2 SNTAGT. Libraries were prepared by immunoSEQ multiplex PCR; TCRdb keeps only in-frame clonotypes and omits some of them. The sample has around 130,000 clones; more than 85% are singletons. This TCR was recovered from an adult in good health. This chain uses TRBV6-4 with TRBJ2-2; D call uncertain. The material sequenced was peripheral blood, taken on day 0 of AZD1222 vaccination. The DNA for the CDR3 is TGTGCCAGCAGCACTGATACCGGGGAGCTGTTTTTT. Its translation: CASSTDTGELFF.